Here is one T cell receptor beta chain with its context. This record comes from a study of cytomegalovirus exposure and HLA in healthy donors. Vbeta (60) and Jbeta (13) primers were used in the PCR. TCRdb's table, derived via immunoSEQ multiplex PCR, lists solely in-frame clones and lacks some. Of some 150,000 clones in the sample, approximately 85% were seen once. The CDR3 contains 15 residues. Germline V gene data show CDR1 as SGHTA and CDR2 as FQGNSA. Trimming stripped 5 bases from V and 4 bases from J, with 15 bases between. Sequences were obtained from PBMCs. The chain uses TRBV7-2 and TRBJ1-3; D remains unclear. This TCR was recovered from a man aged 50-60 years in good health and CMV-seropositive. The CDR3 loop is CASSPRELTGNTIYF. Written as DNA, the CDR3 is TGTGCCAGCAGCCCGAGAGAACTTACCGGAAACACCATATATTTT.